The present T cell receptor beta chain was sequenced within a study of graft-versus-host responses after intestinal transplantation. As for the study in general: Isolated intestinal, liver-intestinal, or multivisceral transplants were what recipients had. Induction using anti-thymocyte globulin, followed by tacrolimus and steroids for approximately 3 years, was given to all recipients.

Germline V gene data show CDR1 as MNHNY and CDR2 as SVGAGI (reference sequence). The length of the CDR3 is 13 residues. V was pared by 4 bases and J by 7 bases, with 7 bases of the junction left unmatched. Here immunoSEQ multiplex PCR was the method, and the copy in TCRdb shows in-frame clones only, minus some. The sample yields roughly 120,000 clones, approximately 90% seen once. Worth noting for this clone: Its antigen is still unknown.

Sequences were derived from unstimulated CD4+ T cells sorted from spleen or lymph node cells, sampled before transplant. This TCR derives from a human donor who was the organ donor for an intestinal transplant. The chain has TRBV6-6 and TRBJ2-7, with 7 bases aligning to TRBD2. In DNA form, the CDR3 reads TGTGCCAGCAGTTTTGGCCGGGGGGTTGAGCAGTACTTC. Its translation is CASSFGRGVEQYF.